This record looks at one T cell receptor (beta chain) sequence and its context. Patient sample counts ranged from 1 to 8, pretreatment and on-treatment. The data originate from a study of PD-L1 blockade in urothelial cancer. The CDR3 sequence is 13 residues long. Trimming cost V 4 bases and J 3 bases; bases outside gene matches: 2. Germline assignment: CDR1 KGHSH and CDR2 LQKENI. This table comes from immunoSEQ multiplex PCR, and its TCRdb copy is limited to in-frame clones, with some not included. The sample has 38,000 or so clones; around 80% are singletons. The source of this sequence is a man aged 60 to 69 with urothelial cancer. The gene calls are TRBV18 and TRBJ1-1; 7 bases fit TRBD1. This specimen consisted of PBMCs, obtained around atezolizumab (anti-PD-L1) treatment. In DNA form, the CDR3 reads TGTGCCAGCTCACAGGGGGCGGACACTGAAGCTTTCTTT. Translated: CASSQGADTEAFF.